This section outlines one T cell receptor (beta chain) sequence together with its context. As originally analysed: Amplification from reference gene primers served as the basis for estimated nucleated cell counts. Profiling relied on immunoSEQ multiplex PCR, and the TCRdb table lists in-frame clones only, not all of them. Clone size and V and J calls were adopted from that table, with D and trimming inferred from the DNA. The sample carries approximately 330,000 clones, around 89% recorded once. These data belong to a study of blood T cell repertoires in COVID-19. Study-wide background: Spain, Italy and the United States supplied samples that represented acute and convalescent COVID-19. T cells, B-cell-depleted T cells, or PBMCs provided the cDNA or gDNA that served as material.

CDR3 length: 14 residues. The germline V and J ends were trimmed by 1 base and 6 bases, with 11 bases remaining between them. CDR1 and CDR2 from the germline V gene are LGHNA and YSLEER. Source material: peripheral blood. The chain couples TRBV4-3 to TRBJ2-3; D possibly corresponds to TRBD1 (7 bases). The TCR comes from a woman aged 45-59 years with active or convalescent COVID-19. CDR3 DNA sequence: TGCGCCAGCAGCCAAGGGCAGGGGGGCGATACGCAGTATTTT. Translating gives CASSQGQGGDTQYF.